Given below is one T cell receptor (beta chain) in context. Its antigen has not been determined. No much larger clone is present one base from it, and per-base qualities are unavailable. CD8 naive samples consisted of CD45RO-negative cells that were positively selected for CCR7, yielding a CD45RA+CCR7+ population without TemRA cells. The donors were healthy, HIV-negative adults who had no recently reported acute infections or vaccinations. Only Caucasian adults living in Nashville, Tennessee, USA were represented among the donors. Blood was collected by leukapheresis, and PBMCs were isolated by Ficoll-Histopaque density gradient centrifugation and then cryopreserved in liquid nitrogen vapor phase. Analytical flow cytometry was used to check the purity and quantity of each magnetically sorted T cell population. Genomic DNA was isolated from every sorted fraction and measured by UV absorbance on a Nanodrop 2000c.

This entry belongs to a study of shared clonotypes between healthy human individuals (TCRdb year 2020). Regarding the research as a whole: A few men and a couple of women, aged 18 to 49 years, made up the cohort. Each donor's leukapheresis produced roughly between roughly 0.94 and 9.5 billion PBMCs. To estimate repertoire size and how much clonotypes are shared between individuals, the study performed deep sequencing of blood TCR repertoires from roughly five healthy adults. To increase sequencing depth and limit assay-specific biases, TCR repertoire library preparation and sequencing were carried out by different laboratories using diverse techniques. For each donor, CD4 naive and CD4 memory were each run on three plates, CD8 naive on two plates, and CD8 memory on one plate.

Here is what the overall study found, with its caveats: Pairwise subsampling led to the expectation that sequencing depth would affect the degree of clonotype sharing among donors. Larger estimated clonotype richness was generally found for naive subsets than for memory subsets. Sampling was limited to blood, and TCR repertoires in tissue likely differ from TCR repertoires in blood. Across four donors, about 5% of naive CD4, more than 3% of naive CD8, 2% to 2.5% of memory CD4, and roughly 0.4% of memory CD8 clonotypes were shared. Compared with non-shared clonotypes, the clonotypes found in all four sorted-subset donors had higher generation probabilities. Because the study included only a small number of donors, the genetic and exposure-history diversity represented was limited. Even with the large sequencing depth, rarefaction of the sorted-subset datasets indicated that sequencing was incomplete.

Using the deep immunoSEQ assay, multiplex PCR amplified TCR CDR3 regions from genomic DNA. Extracted genomic DNA from each cell subset was spread evenly across all wells of several immunoSEQ 96-well plates, with each plate serving as a replicate. For sorted subsets, each replicate PCR was loaded with 200 ng genomic DNA, equivalent to 30,000 or so T cell genomes. The purified libraries were quantified using a Qubit 3.0 fluorometer, sized with a Bioanalyzer 2100, and then quantified again using the KAPA Library Quantification kit. Each immunoSEQ 96-well plate was sequenced on its own single-read 150-cycle Illumina NextSeq 550 flow cell. Under the source paper's analysis protocol: Because only junctional sequences without quality scores were contained in the immunoSEQ output, filtering matching that applied to full-length reads could not be performed. To assign V/J genes and CDR3, sequences were annotated using PyIR, a Python wrapper for IgBLAST v1.9, with IMGT germline references. Reads were filtered out if the reads had weak V/J assignments (E-value above 1e-6), no CDR3, stop codons, out-of-frame junctions, or ambiguous translated residues. V3J clonotypes were defined as sequences sharing the same inferred V gene, J gene, and CDR3 amino acid sequence. The percentage overlap between two repertoires was calculated by dividing the number of shared unique clonotypes by the size of the smaller repertoire. Three approaches were used to assess repertoire richness: RTK rarefaction, the Chao1 estimator, and Recon v2.1 estimates of unobserved clonotypes. Generation probabilities for all TCRbeta clonotypes obtained by the gDNA method from a handful of donors were computed using OLGA. The clones in this table, taken by TCRdb from immuneACCESS, are in-frame only. Not every clone is retained; where verified, under half of the shortfall comes from an unresolved V gene, and the cause of the rest is unknown. V and J calls and clone size are copied from that table; D and trimming were computed from the DNA. The sample table lists millions of clones, about 95% of them with a count of one. Clones ranked in the top ten supply about 1.1% of the sample.

Based on the germline V gene (reference sequence), the CDR1 and CDR2 sequences are SGHKS and YYEKEE. The CDR3, from cysteine to phenylalanine, totals 14 residues. Of all the DNA, just the CDR3 is kept, 42 bases in frame from base 1. V loses 5 bases of germline sequence and J loses 1 base, and the interval between the two ends is 13 bases. The chain is encoded by TRBV5-5 joined to TRBJ2-7; the D gene is perhaps TRBD2, on 5 matching bases. Sequencing was carried out using naive CD8+ T cells sorted from blood. The cell subset or site label of this sample denotes: CD45RA+CCR7+. The sequence was obtained from a man between 18 and 35 years old in good health. The CDR3 reads CASSSTGISYEQYF. The bases read TGTGCCAGCAGTTCAACCGGGATTTCCTACGAGCAGTACTTC.